Each of the 19 T cell receptor beta chains below was sequenced from the same sample in a study of T cell changes during pregnancy in multiple sclerosis. Sequencing used immunoSEQ multiplex PCR; TCRdb keeps in-frame clones, though not all of them. Here the sample spans tens of thousands of clones, 90% to 95% being singletons. The sequencing used CD4+ T cells from peripheral blood mononuclear cells, collected in the third trimester of pregnancy. These receptors were taken from a female donor in good health, enrolled as a control in a pregnancy study.

The chain uses TRBV5-4 and TRBJ2-3; maybe TRBD1 (6 bases). Germline V CDR1 and CDR2: SGHNT, YYREEE (reference sequence). This CDR3 spans 14 amino acids. V gave up 9 bases and J gave up 2 bases, with 16 bases separating them. CDR3 DNA sequence: TGTGCCACCAATCCACAGGGATACACAGATACGCAGTATTTT. Translated, it gives CATNPQGYTDTQYF.

This clone was seen a single time. The V and J genes are TRBV11-3 and TRBJ2-1; 8 bases are a match to TRBD2. This CDR3 spans 17 amino acids. J was trimmed by 5 bases and V by 1 base; bases with no gene match: 10. Germline V gives CDR1 SGHNT, CDR2 YENEEA. CDR3 sequence (DNA): TGTGCCAGCAGCTTAGCTTCCGGCGGGGGGCCGAACAATGAGCAGTTCTTC. It codes for CASSLASGGGPNNEQFF.

This clone was found a few times. The CDR3, as DNA: TGTGCCAGCAGTGGGGGACAGGGTAGGACTGAAGCTTTCTTT. The encoded protein is CASSGGQGRTEAFF. V and J are TRBV2 and TRBJ1-1; TRBD1 matches at 9 bases. Germline values: CDR1 SNHLY, CDR2 FYNNEI. The CDR3 has 14 residues. J was trimmed by 5 bases and V by 4 bases; bases with no gene match: 5.

The chain joins TRBV5-5 to TRBJ1-5; unclear D gene. Trimming removed 0 bases from V and 6 bases from J, with 4 bases in between. The CDR3 length is 12 residues. CDR1 is SGHKS and CDR2 is YYEKEE in the germline V gene (reference sequence). The CDR3 loop is CASSLAGQPQHF. The CDR3 DNA reads as TGTGCCAGCAGCTTGGCCGGTCAGCCCCAGCATTTT.

This sequence joins TRBV28 and TRBJ2-7; D may be TRBD1 (6 bases). The CDR3 covers 13 residues. CDR1 and CDR2 from the germline V gene are MDHEN and SYDVKM. Trimming pared 8 bases from V and 0 bases from J, leaving 11 bases between. Here the CDR3 DNA reads TGTGCCAGCCTACAGGGTCGCTCCTACGAGCAGTACTTC. The encoded protein is CASLQGRSYEQYF.

The sample holds one count of this clone. The chain joins TRBV27 to TRBJ2-2; 9 bases map to TRBD1. Germline V lookup: CDR1 MNHEY, CDR2 SMNVEV (reference sequence). The CDR3 runs 16 residues. J gave up 5 bases and V 6 bases, and 10 bases lay outside the gene matches. CDR3 in DNA: TGTGCCAGCAGGGGCAATGGGGACAGGGTGACCGGGGAGCTGTTTTTT. This encodes CASRGNGDRVTGELFF.

The chain couples TRBV4-2 to TRBJ2-1, with TRBD1 matching 9 bases. Germline values: CDR1 LGHNA, CDR2 YNFKEQ. Trimming cost V 4 bases and J 1 base; bases outside gene matches: 8. The CDR3 spans 17 residues. The DNA of the CDR3 is TGTGCCAGCAGCCCACTCACAGGGGGCGCTTCCTACAATGAGCAGTTCTTC. This gives the protein CASSPLTGGASYNEQFF.

The V call is TRBV5-1, the J call TRBJ1-1; 8 bases are shared with TRBD1. The CDR3 extends over 15 amino acids. Germline V gene data show CDR1 as SGHRS and CDR2 as YFSETQ. V dropped 5 bases and J dropped 4; count of bases not matched to a gene: 10. CDR3 nucleotides: TGCGCCAGCAGACTTAACCAGGGGGCGATCACTGAAGCTTTCTTT. Encoded protein: CASRLNQGAITEAFF.

The chain recombines TRBV5-4 with TRBJ2-7, with D perhaps TRBD1 (6 bases). Germline CDR1 reads SGHNT; CDR2 reads YYREEE (reference sequence). The CDR3 has 12 residues. The V and J ends lost 5 bases and 3 bases respectively, with 9 bases between them. CDR3 nucleotide sequence: TGTGCCAGCAGTCGGGACAACTACGAGCAGTACTTC. Protein: CASSRDNYEQYF.

The CDR3 bases are TGTGCCAGACAGGGCGCATCCTCCAGCAAGTATAATACGCAGTATTTT. It is translated as CARQGASSSKYNTQYF. This rearrangement joins TRBV7-9 to TRBJ2-3; D possibly corresponds to TRBD1 (6 bases). V lost 9 bases and J 7 bases, leaving 26 bases between the germline ends. Germline V gene data show CDR1 as SEHNR and CDR2 as FQNEAQ (reference sequence). There are 16 residues in the CDR3.

The chain carries TRBV27 and TRBJ2-3; 13 bases are shared with TRBD2. CDR1 is MNHEY and CDR2 is SMNVEV in the germline V gene (reference sequence). The length of the CDR3 is 19 residues. J was trimmed by 2 bases and V by 4 bases; bases with no gene match: 12. This CDR3 is CASSSRTSGGRNSTDTQYF. CDR3 sequence (DNA): TGTGCCAGCAGTTCCAGGACTAGCGGGGGCCGCAACTCCACAGATACGCAGTATTTT.

The chain uses TRBV10-3 and TRBJ1-6, with D unclear. The CDR3 extends over 12 amino acids. The germline V gene encodes CDR1 ENHRY and CDR2 SYGVKD. The V and J ends lost 3 bases and 9 bases respectively, with 6 bases between them. CDR3 sequence reads: CAISDPSSPLHF. For the CDR3, the DNA is TGTGCCATCAGTGACCCCAGTTCACCCCTCCACTTT.

The chain uses TRBV7-8 and TRBJ1-4, with 7 nucleotides matching TRBD1. The CDR3 length is 14 residues. Trimming at V came to 4 bases and at J to 7 bases, leaving 6 bases not matched to a gene. Germline loops: CDR1 SGHVS, CDR2 FQNEAQ. For the CDR3, the DNA is TGTGCCAGCAGCTCCCACAGGGGAACTGAAAAACTGTTTTTT. Protein product: CASSSHRGTEKLFF.

The chain couples TRBV6-5 to TRBJ1-2; 8 nucleotides match TRBD1. Germline V gene sequence: CDR1 MNHEY, CDR2 SVGAGI. V lost 2 bases and J lost 10; bases outside the gene matches: 3. The CDR3 is 12 amino acids. As DNA, the CDR3 is TGTGCCAGCAGTTACCCGACAGGGGCCTACACCTTC. It translates to CASSYPTGAYTF.

The rearrangement links TRBV7-8 to TRBJ2-6, with 7 bases that match TRBD2. The CDR3 is made up of 19 amino acids. With V trimmed by 7 bases and J by 4 bases, 19 bases remained unmatched. From germline, CDR1 is SGHVS and CDR2 FQNEAQ. The CDR3 sequence: CASTQGRGSAVSGANVLTF. In DNA form, the CDR3 reads TGTGCCAGCACCCAAGGGAGGGGCTCAGCAGTTTCGGGGGCCAACGTCCTGACTTTC.

This clone has a single count. V usage is TRBV7-2 and J usage is TRBJ1-2; D not resolved. From germline, CDR1 is SGHTA and CDR2 FQGNSA. CDR3 length: 15 residues. V was cut by 1 base and J by 4 bases, with 13 bases left in between. The CDR3 loop reads CASSLGPQASYGYTF. In DNA, the CDR3 is TGTGCCAGCAGCTTAGGACCCCAGGCTTCCTATGGCTACACCTTC.

This sequence joins TRBV18 and TRBJ1-6; D is undetermined. Looked up from germline, CDR1 is KGHSH and CDR2 is LQKENI. The CDR3 is 13 residues long. The V and J ends lost 2 bases and 10 bases respectively, with 9 bases between them. This CDR3 reads CASSPEGASPLHF. CDR3 in DNA: TGTGCCAGCTCACCAGAGGGCGCCTCACCCCTCCACTTT.

This chain joins TRBV27 and TRBJ1-1; no reliable D call. CDR1 MNHEY and CDR2 SMNVEV come from the germline V gene (reference sequence). This CDR3 is 13 amino acids long. V was pared by 4 bases and J by 7 bases, with 13 bases between. The CDR3: CASSSFPNGEAFF. CDR3 nucleotide sequence: TGTGCCAGCAGTTCATTCCCGAACGGTGAAGCTTTCTTT.

This clone was counted a single time. V usage is TRBV7-2 and J usage is TRBJ2-7, with 9 positions matching TRBD2. CDR1 and CDR2 from the germline V gene are SGHTA and FQGNSA. This CDR3 has 17 residues. With V trimmed by 0 bases and J by 4 bases, 10 bases remained unmatched. The CDR3 protein is CASSLAAGAGGLYEQYF. CDR3 bases: TGTGCCAGCAGCTTAGCGGCGGGGGCGGGGGGGCTTTACGAGCAGTACTTC.